Sequencing of this T cell receptor (beta chain) was carried out in a study of control samples from healthy donors and cancer patients. From germline, CDR1 is SGDLS and CDR2 YYNGEE. V was trimmed by 3 bases and J by 7 bases, leaving 13 bases between them. The CDR3 covers 13 residues. Sequencing used immunoSEQ multiplex PCR; TCRdb keeps in-frame clones, though not all of them. The table records about 180,000 clones, 75% to 95% of them present only once. This clonotype originated in a woman aged 40 to 50 in good health. Sequences were obtained from blood. The chain recombines TRBV9 with TRBJ1-2; D possibly corresponds to TRBD1 (5 bases). CDR3 loop: CASSGPGLGGYTF. The CDR3 nucleotides are TGTGCCAGCAGCGGTCCAGGGTTGGGTGGCTACACCTTC. The variable domain in full, with the rest retrieved from reference TRBV9 and TRBJ1-2, is DSGVTQTPKHLITATGQRVTLRCSPRSGDLSVYWYQQSLDQGLQFLIQYYNGEERAKGNILERFSAQQFPDLHSELNLSSLELGDSALYFCASSGPGLGGYTFGSGTRLTVV.